This section outlines one T cell receptor beta chain sequence together with its context. Its specificity is unknown. V lost 8 bases and J 0 bases, leaving 13 bases between the germline ends. CDR3 length equals 14 residues. Germline V gene sequence: CDR1 SGHRS, CDR2 YFSETQ. The data are from a study of response to subunit inactivated influenza vaccine. Findings of the study overall: Authors suggested each seasonal influenza vaccination recruits few new T cells.

TCRdb ran MiXCR on the RT-PCR reads and lists one entry per CDR3 protein. This table has hundreds of thousands of distinct CDR3 sequences, around 11% appearing once. The receptor comes from a middle-aged man who received an inactivated influenza vaccine. The material was PBMCs from blood, obtained on the day of vaccination. The chain links TRBV5-1 to TRBJ2-3; the D gene is possibly TRBD1 (6 bases). CDR3 in amino acids: CASTSGASTDTQYF. The CDR3 DNA is TGCGCCAGTACATCAGGGGCTAGCACAGATACGCAGTATTTT.